The 31 T cell receptor beta chains presented below share a single source sample, sequenced in a study of T cell clonality in common variable immunodeficiency. Study outcomes and limitations: In common variable immunodeficiency, TCR beta chains reportedly carried fewer deletions and N-nucleotide insertions.

Sequenced by immunoSEQ multiplex PCR; TCRdb stores in-frame clones only, minus some. The sample presents about 14,000 clones, none singletons. Their antigens remain unidentified. Sequenced sample: peripheral blood mononuclear cells. All receptors come from a human donor with common variable immunodeficiency.

This clone is deemed medium-sized (0.01 to 0.1%). The CDR3 end lies 3 residues beyond the end of the read and is filled in from the germline J gene. The chain uses TRBV19 and TRBJ2-5, with unresolved D. This CDR3 region has 13 residues. Between the trimmed V and J ends, which lost 4 bases and 5 bases, there was a span of 11 bases. Germline V gene lookup returns CDR1 LNHDA and CDR2 SQIVND (reference sequence). CDR3 DNA, as far as it was read: TGTGCCAGTAGTAGAGGTGGCCCGGAGACC. This gives the protein CASSRGGPET. The entire CDR3 sequence reads CASSRGGPETQYF.

This clone has at least ten counts. With the read ending 3 residues before the CDR3 end, the germline J gene is used to fill in that end. The rearrangement links TRBV29-1 to TRBJ1-1; D unresolved. Germline V gene lookup returns CDR1 SQVTM and CDR2 ANQGSEA. This CDR3 spans 12 amino acids. Trimming took off 7 bases at V and 1 base at J, with 10 bases between the two ends. CDR3 DNA, as far as it was read: TGCAGCGCAGTACCAGGGAACACTGAA. The encoded protein is CSAVPGNTE. The complete CDR3 reads CSAVPGNTEAFF.

In regard to this clone: The DNA ends 3 residues before the CDR3 does, and the rest of the CDR3 is filled in from the germline J gene. The rearrangement links TRBV20-1 to TRBJ2-7; tentatively, D is TRBD1 (5 bases). Germline loops: CDR1 DFQATT, CDR2 SNEGSKA (reference sequence). Trimming took off 6 bases at V and 3 bases at J, with 12 bases between the two ends. The CDR3 spans 12 residues. The CDR3 DNA, read in part, is TGCAGTGCCAAACGCGACAGCTACGAG. Protein: CSAKRDSYE. In full, the CDR3 is CSAKRDSYEQYF.

This clone was detected a few times. The CDR3 extends 3 residues past the end of the read, so its final part is completed from the germline J gene. V usage is TRBV7-9 and J usage is TRBJ2-1; 7 positions match TRBD1. CDR3 length: 15 amino acids. V lost 5 bases and J lost 4; bases outside the gene matches: 8. Germline V gene sequence: CDR1 SEHNR, CDR2 FQNEAQ (reference sequence). The CDR3 DNA, read in part, is TGTGCCAGCAGCGCCAGGGACAGAGCATACAATGAG. This gives the protein CASSARDRAYNE. The CDR3, in full, reads CASSARDRAYNEQFF.

This clone was detected a few times. The CDR3 end falls 3 residues outside the read, so it is completed with the germline J gene. The gene calls are TRBV6-1 and TRBJ2-3; TRBD2 matches 7 bases. J lost 6 bases, V lost 2 bases, and 14 bases had no gene match. There are 17 residues in the CDR3. Per germline, CDR1 MNHNS and CDR2 SASEGT. This CDR3 is CASSESRFGLGSDTQYF. CDR3 DNA, as far as it was read: TGTGCCAGCAGTGAAAGTCGTTTTGGACTAGGGAGTGATACG.

Only a few counts were recorded for this clone. Sequencing ends 3 residues short of the CDR3 end; the germline J gene provides the rest. The chain recombines TRBV19 with TRBJ1-5; no clear D. The CDR3 covers 17 residues. Between the trimmed V and J ends, which lost 6 bases and 5 bases, there was a span of 23 bases. From germline, CDR1 is LNHDA and CDR2 SQIVND (reference sequence). The DNA read from the CDR3 is TGTGCCAGTAGCTCGACCGGGTACCTGATATCCGATCAGCCC. It is translated as CASSSTGYLISDQP. The full-length CDR3 reads as CASSSTGYLISDQPQHF. Filled out from reference TRBV19 and TRBJ1-5, the complete variable domain reads DGGITQSPKYLFRKEGQNVTLSCEQNLNHDAMYWYRQDPGQGLRLIYYSQIVNDFQKGDIAEGYSVSREKKESFPLTVTSAQKNPTAFYLCASSSTGYLISDQPQHFGDGTRLSIL.

The CDR3: CSAFPPGKNQPQHF. Incomplete CDR3 DNA: TGCAGTGCCTTCCCCCCAGGGAAAAATCAGCCC. The gene calls are TRBV20-1 and TRBJ1-5; D is possibly TRBD1 (5 bases). The CDR3 end is not reached by the read, which stops 3 residues before it; the germline J gene fills it in. V lost 6 bases, J lost 4 bases, and 16 bases lay in between. Looked up from germline, CDR1 is DFQATT and CDR2 is SNEGSKA (reference sequence). The length of the CDR3 is 14 residues.

About this clone: The read comes to an end 3 residues before the CDR3 does, leaving the germline J gene to fill in the end. The V gene is TRBV7-9, the J gene TRBJ2-5; 7 nucleotides align to TRBD1. This CDR3 contains 13 residues. J lost 2 bases, V lost 5 bases, and 2 bases had no gene match. Looked up from germline, CDR1 is SEHNR and CDR2 is FQNEAQ (reference sequence). The sequenced part of the CDR3 DNA is TGTGCCAGCAGCCCGGGACAGCAAGAGACC. It is translated as CASSPGQQET. The full CDR3 protein reads CASSPGQQETQYF.

Of note for this clone: The read terminates 3 residues ahead of where the CDR3 ends, so the germline J gene completes it. The V call is TRBV18, the J call TRBJ2-3, with 12 bases that match TRBD1. Germline lookup yields CDR1 KGHSH and CDR2 LQKENI. The CDR3 extends over 16 amino acids. V shed 3 bases, J shed 7 bases, and the junction held 8 bases outside the gene matches. CDR3 sequence reads: CASSPPGTGGRNTQYF. CDR3 DNA (partial): TGTGCCAGCTCACCCCCCGGGACAGGGGGCCGAAATACG. Full variable domain (rest looked up from reference TRBV18 and TRBJ2-3): NAGVMQNPRHLVRRRGQEARLRCSPMKGHSHVYWYRQLPEEGLKFMVYLQKENIIDESGMPKERFSAEFPKEGPSILRIQQVVRGDSAAYFCASSPPGTGGRNTQYFGPGTRLTVL.

This clone was counted between two and nine times. The read halts 3 residues ahead of the CDR3 end, with the missing end drawn from the germline J gene. The chain recombines TRBV30 with TRBJ2-7, with 12 positions matching TRBD2. Germline CDR1 GTSNPN, CDR2 SVGIG (reference sequence). The CDR3 totals 13 residues. Unmatched junction bases numbered 0, after V lost 1 base and J lost 5 bases. The CDR3 sequence is CAWSGLAGDEQYF. The covered CDR3 bases are TGTGCCTGGAGTGGACTAGCGGGGGACGAG.

The table lists this clone with a few counts. The read ends 3 residues early relative to the CDR3; the germline J gene fills the gap. The chain couples TRBV19 to TRBJ2-5, with a tentative D call TRBD2 (7 bases). The CDR3 totals 16 residues. The germline V gene encodes CDR1 LNHDA and CDR2 SQIVND (reference sequence). The ends were cut back, 1 base at V and 5 bases at J, with 17 bases in the middle. The CDR3 bases that were read are TGTGCCAGTAGTATAGCAGGACTAGGGGGGTGGGAGACC. It is translated as CASSIAGLGGWET. The entire CDR3 reads CASSIAGLGGWETQYF. Together with reference TRBV19 and TRBJ2-5, the CDR3 gives the full variable domain: DGGITQSPKYLFRKEGQNVTLSCEQNLNHDAMYWYRQDPGQGLRLIYYSQIVNDFQKGDIAEGYSVSREKKESFPLTVTSAQKNPTAFYLCASSIAGLGGWETQYFGPGTRLLVL.

This clone occurred many times. The read ends 3 residues early relative to the CDR3; the germline J gene fills the gap. This rearrangement joins TRBV5-6 to TRBJ2-7; 8 bases are shared with TRBD1. J was trimmed by 2 bases and V by 4 bases; bases with no gene match: 5. The CDR3 consists of 14 residues. Germline loops: CDR1 SGHDT, CDR2 YYEEEE. Partial CDR3 DNA: TGTGCCAGCAGCCTGGGACAGGCTCCCTACGAG. Translation gives CASSLGQAPYE. The entire CDR3 protein reads CASSLGQAPYEQYF.

This clone was observed a handful of times. The CDR3 loop is CASSFDRDNQPQHF. The sequenced CDR3 bases are TGTGCCAGCAGCTTTGACAGGGACAATCAGCCC. The chain employs TRBV7-9 and TRBJ1-5, with 7 bases lining up with TRBD1. Read coverage stops 3 residues before the CDR3 terminus; the germline J gene supplies the remainder. Germline lookup yields CDR1 SEHNR and CDR2 FQNEAQ (reference sequence). CDR3 length: 14 amino acids. V was clipped by 3 bases and J by 3 bases; unmatched bases: 2.

On this clone itself: The read halts 3 residues ahead of the CDR3 end, with the missing end drawn from the germline J gene. This sequence joins TRBV7-2 and TRBJ2-5; 11 nucleotides align to TRBD2. CDR1 and CDR2 from the germline V gene are SGHTA and FQGNSA. The CDR3 is made up of 14 amino acids. V gave up 3 bases and J gave up 5 bases; unmatched junction bases: 2. The part of the CDR3 DNA that was read is TGTGCCAGCAGCTTTCCTAGCGGGGGGGAGACC. Amino acids: CASSFPSGGET. The whole CDR3 protein is CASSFPSGGETQYF.

As for this clone: The read falls 3 residues short of the CDR3 end, and the missing part is taken from the germline J gene. The rearrangement uses TRBV5-1 and TRBJ1-6, with TRBD1 as a possible D gene (6 bases). In germline, CDR1 is SGHRS, CDR2 YFSETQ. This CDR3 is 14 amino acids long. The germline V and J ends were trimmed by 0 bases and 6 bases, with 7 bases remaining between them. The CDR3 protein is CASSLGDTNSPLHF. CDR3 DNA, as far as it was read: TGCGCCAGCAGCTTGGGGGACACTAATTCACCC.

This clone was picked up many times. The read ends 3 residues before the CDR3 terminus; that terminus is restored from the germline J gene. The chain links TRBV5-6 to TRBJ2-3; TRBD2 aligns across 13 bases. CDR1 is SGHDT, CDR2 YYEEEE, per germline. J was trimmed by 6 bases and V by 3 bases; bases with no gene match: 1. The CDR3 has 14 amino acids. The part of the CDR3 DNA that was read is TGTGCCAGCAGCTCGGGACTAGCGGGGGATACG. Amino acids: CASSSGLAGDT. The full CDR3 is CASSSGLAGDTQYF.

This clone has at least ten counts. From the germline J gene comes the end of the CDR3, since the read stops 3 residues before it. The chain employs TRBV2 and TRBJ2-4; D might be TRBD2 (5 bases). V was trimmed by 4 bases and J by 8 bases, leaving 9 bases between them. Germline V CDR1 and CDR2: SNHLY, FYNNEI. The CDR3 totals 12 residues. The covered CDR3 bases are TGTGCCAGCAGTGCTAGCACGGACATT. As protein: CASSASTDI. The full CDR3 is CASSASTDIQYF.

Of note for this clone: Mismatch with germline at one junction end may stem from a read error. The missing CDR3 end, 3 residues past where the read stops, is filled in from the germline J gene. The V gene is TRBV7-9, the J gene TRBJ1-1, with D possibly matching TRBD1 (6 bases). Per the germline V gene, CDR1 is SEHNR and CDR2 is FQNEAQ (reference sequence). There are 12 residues in the CDR3. This chain's CDR3 is CSSSLGQLEAFF. The DNA read from the CDR3 is TGTTCCAGCAGCTTAGGACAGTTAGAA.

This clone was detected a few times. The read halts 3 residues ahead of the CDR3 end, with the missing end drawn from the germline J gene. The chain carries TRBV6-1 and TRBJ2-5; unclear D gene. The germline V gene has CDR1 MNHNS and CDR2 SASEGT. V was pared by 0 bases and J by 2 bases, with 10 bases between. The CDR3 runs to 15 residues. Partial CDR3 DNA: TGTGCCAGCAGTGAAGCGGGCAGAGTTCAAGAGACC. This encodes CASSEAGRVQET. The entire CDR3 reads CASSEAGRVQETQYF.

Worth noting for this clone: With the read ending 3 residues before the CDR3 end, the germline J gene is used to fill in that end. The chain has TRBV30 and TRBJ1-5; TRBD1 matches at 10 bases. The V gene's germline CDR1 is GTSNPN and CDR2 SVGIG (reference sequence). The CDR3 spans 13 residues. CDR3 DNA, as far as it was read: TGTGCCTGGGCCCGGGACAGGGGACCCCCC. The encoded protein is CAWARDRGPP. The full CDR3 reads CAWARDRGPPQHF.

To note about this clone: The sequence runs out 3 residues before the end of the CDR3; the remainder is reconstructed from the germline J gene. V and J are TRBV7-9 and TRBJ2-1; D is unclear. The ends were cut back, 7 bases at V and 3 bases at J, with 10 bases in the middle. The CDR3 runs 13 residues. In germline, CDR1 is SEHNR, CDR2 FQNEAQ (reference sequence). CDR3 DNA, as far as it was read: TGTGCCAGCAACATTGTCCTCTACAATGAG. This encodes CASNIVLYNE. The CDR3 in its entirety is CASNIVLYNEQFF. The complete variable domain, with remaining parts taken from reference TRBV7-9 and TRBJ2-1, reads DTGVSQNPRHKITKRGQNVTFRCDPISEHNRLYWYRQTLGQGPEFLTYFQNEAQLEKSRLLSDRFSAERPKGSFSTLEIQRTEQGDSAMYLCASNIVLYNEQFFGPGTRLTVL.

For this clone: One end of the junction fails to match germline, which may point to a read error. The read ends 3 residues before the CDR3 terminus; that terminus is restored from the germline J gene. The chain has TRBV7-7 and TRBJ1-2; 8 nucleotides align to TRBD1. This CDR3 comprises 14 residues. Germline V CDR1 and CDR2: SSHAT, FNYEAQ (reference sequence). The CDR3: CASSFWTGSYGYTF. CDR3 DNA (partial): TGTGCTAGCAGCTTCTGGACAGGGTCTTATGGC.

With regard to this clone: The read ends 3 residues early relative to the CDR3; the germline J gene fills the gap. The rearrangement uses TRBV20-1 and TRBJ2-7, with 7 bases aligning to TRBD1. V was clipped by 1 base and J by 5 bases; unmatched bases: 14. The germline gives CDR1 DFQATT, CDR2 SNEGSKA (reference sequence). The CDR3 extends over 16 amino acids. CDR3: CSARAQDRVFWDEQYF. CDR3 DNA, as far as it was read: TGCAGTGCTAGAGCTCAAGACAGGGTTTTTTGGGACGAG.

This clone was detected a few times. The read stops 3 residues short of the end of the CDR3; the missing end is completed from the germline J gene. The chain employs TRBV20-1 and TRBJ2-5; 7 bases map to TRBD1. V lost 5 bases and J lost 6; bases outside the gene matches: 12. Per germline, CDR1 DFQATT and CDR2 SNEGSKA (reference sequence). The CDR3 is 14 residues long. CDR3 DNA, as far as it was read: TGCAGTGCTCCAAGACAGGGAGTCTTGAAGACC. This gives the protein CSAPRQGVLKT. The full CDR3 sequence reads CSAPRQGVLKTQYF.

This clone was recorded a few times. The CDR3 goes on 3 residues after the read ends, and that part is filled in from the germline J gene. The chain is built from TRBV7-2 and TRBJ1-6; the D gene is possibly TRBD1 (5 bases). V dropped 1 base and J dropped 7 bases, with 11 bases sitting between them. CDR3 length equals 15 residues. Germline-derived CDR1 and CDR2 are SGHTA and FQGNSA. Partial CDR3 DNA: TGTGCCAGCAGCTTAGTTTTTGGGGCCAATTCACCC. This encodes CASSLVFGANSP. The CDR3 as a whole reads CASSLVFGANSPLHF.

This clone was seen only a few times. The CDR3 extends 3 residues past the end of the read, so its final part is completed from the germline J gene. The chain combines TRBV7-9 with TRBJ2-3, with D unresolved. The CDR3 runs 11 residues. Germline V CDR1 and CDR2: SEHNR, FQNEAQ (reference sequence). V was cut by 4 bases and J by 5 bases, with 4 bases left in between. The chain's CDR3 is CASSSIDTQYF. CDR3 DNA, as far as it was read: TGTGCCAGCAGCTCAATAGATACG.

For this clone: The read halts 3 residues ahead of the CDR3 end, with the missing end drawn from the germline J gene. The chain couples TRBV6-2 or TRBV6-3 to TRBJ2-3, with 15 bases matching TRBD2. CDR3 length: 15 residues. CDR1 MNHEY and CDR2 SVGEGT come from the germline V gene. Germline trimming cut 10 bases from V and 5 bases from J; bases unmatched to any gene: 7. CDR3 bases read: TGTGCCACCAGGACTAGCGGGGGGGCCCGAGATACG. Amino acid sequence: CATRTSGGARDT. The CDR3 as a whole reads CATRTSGGARDTQYF.

This clone was counted only a few times. Read coverage stops 3 residues before the CDR3 terminus; the germline J gene supplies the remainder. The rearrangement links TRBV5-1 to TRBJ2-5; weak D call: TRBD1 (6 bases). V shed 6 bases and J shed 3 bases, with 18 bases lying between them. The CDR3 runs to 15 residues. CDR1 is SGHRS and CDR2 is YFSETQ in the germline V gene. CDR3 DNA (partial): TGCGCCAGCAAACCCCACAGGGTTGGAGAAGAGACC. As protein: CASKPHRVGEET. The whole CDR3 reads CASKPHRVGEETQYF.

This clone counts as medium-sized. The DNA read from the CDR3 is TGTGCCAGCAGTGCGGGCAGGGGATCCTACAATGAG. It codes for CASSAGRGSYNE. Given in full, the CDR3 is CASSAGRGSYNEQFF. V is TRBV2 and J is TRBJ2-1, with a tentative D call TRBD1 (6 bases). Read data end 3 residues before the CDR3 end; the end is taken from the germline J gene. Germline V lookup: CDR1 SNHLY, CDR2 FYNNEI. Trimming left V 4 bases short and J 1 base short, with 11 bases between. This CDR3 has 15 amino acids.

This clone was seen a few times. Read coverage stops 3 residues before the CDR3 terminus; the germline J gene supplies the remainder. The genes are TRBV2 and TRBJ2-1; TRBD2 is a possible D gene (6 bases). The CDR3 runs to 13 residues. V gave up 8 bases and J gave up 7 bases, with 15 bases separating them. Germline CDR1 is SNHLY and CDR2 is FYNNEI. The chain's CDR3 is CASYFSGPNEQFF. The sequenced CDR3 bases are TGTGCCAGCTATTTCAGCGGGCCTAATGAG.

Concerning this clone itself: The CDR3 end falls 3 residues outside the read, so it is completed with the germline J gene. The rearrangement uses TRBV20-1 and TRBJ1-1; TRBD1 aligns across 8 bases. Germline V CDR1 and CDR2: DFQATT, SNEGSKA (reference sequence). After removal of 2 bases from V and 1 base from J, the junction contained 3 bases not matched to a gene. The CDR3 consists of 14 residues. The CDR3 spells CSARRDRRNTEAFF. The sequenced part of the CDR3 DNA is TGCAGTGCTAGACGGGACAGGCGGAACACTGAA.